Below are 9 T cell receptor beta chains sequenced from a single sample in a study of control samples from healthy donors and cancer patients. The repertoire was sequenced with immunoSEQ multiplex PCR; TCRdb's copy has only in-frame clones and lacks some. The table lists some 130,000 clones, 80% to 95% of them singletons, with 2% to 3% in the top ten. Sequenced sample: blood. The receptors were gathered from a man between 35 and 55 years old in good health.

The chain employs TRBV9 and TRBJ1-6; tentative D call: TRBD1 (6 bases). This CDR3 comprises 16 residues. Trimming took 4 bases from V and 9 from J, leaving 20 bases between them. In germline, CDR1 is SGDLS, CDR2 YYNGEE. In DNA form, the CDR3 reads TGTGCCAGCAGCACCGATGAGGGGGTGGCTAGTTCACCCCTCCACTTT. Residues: CASSTDEGVASSPLHF.

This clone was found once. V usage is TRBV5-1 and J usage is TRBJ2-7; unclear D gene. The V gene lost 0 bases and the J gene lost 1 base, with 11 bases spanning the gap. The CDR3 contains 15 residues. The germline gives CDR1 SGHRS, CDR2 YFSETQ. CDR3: CASSLGSPRSYEQYF. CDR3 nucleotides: TGCGCCAGCAGCTTGGGATCTCCTCGGTCCTACGAGCAGTACTTC.

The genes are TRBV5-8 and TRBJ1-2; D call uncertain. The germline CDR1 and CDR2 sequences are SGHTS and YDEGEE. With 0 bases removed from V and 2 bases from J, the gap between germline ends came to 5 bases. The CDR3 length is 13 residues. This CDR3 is CASSLDRNYGYTF. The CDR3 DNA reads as TGTGCCAGCAGCTTGGACAGAAACTATGGCTACACCTTC.

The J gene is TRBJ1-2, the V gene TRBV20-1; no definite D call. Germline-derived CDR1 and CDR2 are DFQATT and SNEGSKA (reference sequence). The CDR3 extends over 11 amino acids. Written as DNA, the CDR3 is TGCAGCCCCCTAAGTAGCTATGGCTACACCTTC. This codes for CSPLSSYGYTF.

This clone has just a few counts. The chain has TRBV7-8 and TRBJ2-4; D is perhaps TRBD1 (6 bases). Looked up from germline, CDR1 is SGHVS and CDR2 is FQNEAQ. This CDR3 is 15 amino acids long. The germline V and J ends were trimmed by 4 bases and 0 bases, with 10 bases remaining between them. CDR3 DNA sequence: TGTGCCAGCAGCTCAGAGACAGGAGCCAAAAACATTCAGTACTTC. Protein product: CASSSETGAKNIQYF.

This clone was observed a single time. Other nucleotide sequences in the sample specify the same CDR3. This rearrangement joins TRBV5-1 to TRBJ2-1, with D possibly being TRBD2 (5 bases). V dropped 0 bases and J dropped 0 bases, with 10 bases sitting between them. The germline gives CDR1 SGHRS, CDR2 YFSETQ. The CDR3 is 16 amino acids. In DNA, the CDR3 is TGCGCCAGCAGCTTGGAAGCGGCGAGCTCCTACAATGAGCAGTTCTTC. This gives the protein CASSLEAASSYNEQFF.

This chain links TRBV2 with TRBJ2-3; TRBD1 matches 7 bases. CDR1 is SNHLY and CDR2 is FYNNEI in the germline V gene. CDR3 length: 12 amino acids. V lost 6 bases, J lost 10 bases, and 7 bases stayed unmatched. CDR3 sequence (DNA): TGTGCCAGCAGAGCTGACAGGGATGCGCAGTATTTT. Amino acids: CASRADRDAQYF.

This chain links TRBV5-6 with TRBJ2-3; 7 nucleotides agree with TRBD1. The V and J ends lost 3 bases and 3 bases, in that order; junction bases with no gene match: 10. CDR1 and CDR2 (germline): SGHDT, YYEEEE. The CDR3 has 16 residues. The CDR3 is CASSSTGRDGTDTQYF. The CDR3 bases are TGTGCCAGCAGCTCGACAGGGAGAGATGGGACAGATACGCAGTATTTT. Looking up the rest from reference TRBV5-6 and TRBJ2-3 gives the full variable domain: DAGVTQSPTHLIKTRGQQVTLRCSPKSGHDTVSWYQQALGQGPQFIFQYYEEEERQRGNFPDRFSGHQFPNYSSELNVNALLLGDSALYLCASSSTGRDGTDTQYFGPGTRLTVL.

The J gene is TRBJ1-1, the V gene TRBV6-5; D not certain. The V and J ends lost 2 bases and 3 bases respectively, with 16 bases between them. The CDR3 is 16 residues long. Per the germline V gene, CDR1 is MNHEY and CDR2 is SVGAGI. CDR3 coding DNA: TGTGCCAGCAGTTACATCGGAGCTGGGGTCGACACTGAAGCTTTCTTT. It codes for CASSYIGAGVDTEAFF.